This T cell receptor (beta chain) was found in a study of STAT5B mutations in CD4+ large granular lymphocyte leukemia. This clone was recorded only once. This was a survey-level run. The data were produced by immunoSEQ multiplex PCR, yet TCRdb's version contains in-frame clones alone and is incomplete. The data show some 45,000 clones, 80% to 90% seen once. Trimming took 6 bases from V and 5 from J; bases not matched to a gene: 5. Germline CDR1 SQVTM, CDR2 ANQGSEA. The CDR3 is 12 residues long. Sequencing used CD4+ T cells from blood buffy coats. This sequence originates from a human donor in good health. The V gene is TRBV29-1, the J gene TRBJ1-1; 8 bases are a match to TRBD1. The CDR3 DNA sequence: TGCAGCGTCGGACAGGGTAGGACTGAAGCTTTCTTT. Translated, it gives CSVGQGRTEAFF.